The 16 T cell receptor beta chains below were found in one sample sequenced in a study of vaccination effects on CD4 cells after COVID-19. ViraFEST used viral peptide pools to expand antigen-specific CD4+ T cells before sequencing. With 10 days of culture completed, CD4+ T cells were isolated. All study participants received two doses of BNT162b2 or mRNA-1273 vaccine. Profiled with immunoSEQ multiplex PCR; TCRdb holds only in-frame clones, not every one. The sample includes tens of thousands of clones, just under 75% of them seen just once. Their specific antigens are unknown. Material: CD4+ T cells from PBMCs cultured with HCoV-229E spike peptides, obtained after COVID-19 vaccination. These receptors were obtained from a human donor who received a COVID-19 vaccine.

The chain carries TRBV6-1 and TRBJ2-2, with unresolved D. CDR1 is MNHNS and CDR2 is SASEGT in the germline V gene. V was cut by 3 bases and J by 4 bases, with 9 bases left in between. The CDR3 spans 14 residues. CDR3 sequence (DNA): TGTGCCAGCAGTGACGGCTCTCGCACCGGGGAGCTGTTTTTT. This gives the protein CASSDGSRTGELFF.

This chain connects TRBV18 to TRBJ2-7; tentative D call: TRBD1 (6 bases). The CDR3 is made up of 13 amino acids. Germline V gene data show CDR1 as KGHSH and CDR2 as LQKENI. Trimming removed 3 bases from V and 4 bases from J, with 10 bases in between. DNA of the CDR3: TGTGCCAGCTCACCTACAGGGAATTACGAGCAGTACGTC. Translation gives CASSPTGNYEQYV.

This clone was counted once. The genes are TRBV2 and TRBJ1-6; D is undetermined. The CDR3 covers 14 residues. Trimming took 5 bases from V and 5 from J, leaving 10 bases between them. Germline loops: CDR1 SNHLY, CDR2 FYNNEI. As DNA, the CDR3 is TGTGCCAGCAGTTGGTCTAGAGATAATTCACCCCTCCACTTT. It specifies CASSWSRDNSPLHF. The full variable domain, its missing parts supplied by reference TRBV2 and TRBJ1-6, is EPEVTQTPSHQVTQMGQEVILRCVPISNHLYFYWYRQILGQKVEFLVSFYNNEISEKSEIFDDQFSVERPDGSNFTLKIRSTKLEDSAMYFCASSWSRDNSPLHFGNGTRLTVT.

The chain is built from TRBV5-1 and TRBJ2-3, with 7 nucleotides matching TRBD1. This CDR3 has 15 amino acids. The germline CDR1 and CDR2 sequences are SGHRS and YFSETQ. The J segment lost 3 bases and the V segment lost 3 bases, leaving 7 bases of the junction unmatched. CDR3 in DNA: TGCGCCAGCAGCTCCATAAGGGGGCGAACAGATACGCAGTATTTT. Its translation: CASSSIRGRTDTQYF.

J is TRBJ1-2 and V is TRBV4-3, with 7 bases fitting TRBD1. Germline assignment: CDR1 LGHNA and CDR2 YSLEER. Trimming at V came to 2 bases and at J to 2 bases, leaving 8 bases not matched to a gene. This CDR3 region has 16 residues. CDR3 DNA: TGCGCCAGCAGCCAAATCCCGGGACAGAGAAACTATGGCTACACCTTC. Translation: CASSQIPGQRNYGYTF.

In this sample, this clone turned up a few times. The rearrangement links TRBV11-3 to TRBJ1-1; the D gene is possibly TRBD1 (6 bases). Germline values: CDR1 SGHNT, CDR2 YENEEA. V lost 5 bases and J lost 1, with 8 bases in between. CDR3 length: 13 amino acids. The CDR3 DNA sequence: TGTGCCAGCAGCATGACAGGGAACACTGAAGCTTTCTTT. Amino acids: CASSMTGNTEAFF.

J is TRBJ1-2 and V is TRBV5-1; 7 bases agree with TRBD1. Germline V CDR1 and CDR2: SGHRS, YFSETQ. Unmatched junction bases numbered 6, after V lost 4 bases and J lost 0 bases. The CDR3 is made up of 15 amino acids. The DNA of the CDR3 is TGCGCCAGCAGCACGGGACAGCAATCTAACTATGGCTACACCTTC. It encodes CASSTGQQSNYGYTF.

This clone was detected a few times. CDR3 coding DNA: TGTGCCAGCAGCCGACAGTATTCACCCCTCCACTTT. Translating gives CASSRQYSPLHF. J is TRBJ1-6 and V is TRBV5-6, with D possibly TRBD1 on 5 matching bases. Trimming left V 4 bases short and J 8 bases short, with 7 bases between. The CDR3 spans 12 residues. Germline assignment: CDR1 SGHDT and CDR2 YYEEEE.

The chain links TRBV7-9 to TRBJ1-6, with a weak D call TRBD1 (5 bases). Germline lookup yields CDR1 SEHNR and CDR2 FQNEAQ (reference sequence). The CDR3 runs to 15 residues. Trimming removed 1 base at V and 7 bases at J, with 11 bases between. This chain's CDR3 is CASSLDQGYNSPLHF. The DNA for the CDR3 is TGTGCCAGCAGCTTAGACCAGGGTTACAATTCACCCCTCCACTTT.

The V call is TRBV3-1 (or the pseudogene TRBV3-2), the J call TRBJ2-7; TRBD1 matches 9 bases. V was clipped by 1 base and J by 0 bases; unmatched bases: 4. Germline CDR1 is LGHDT and CDR2 is YNNKEL (reference sequence). This CDR3 is 16 amino acids long. The DNA for the CDR3 is TGTGCCAGCAGCCAAGCGGGGACAGGGCACTCCTACGAGCAGTACGTC. It translates to CASSQAGTGHSYEQYV.

The chain carries TRBV10-3 and TRBJ2-1, with D tentatively TRBD2 (5 bases). Trimming stripped 4 bases from V and 2 bases from J, with 12 bases between. This CDR3 has 15 residues. CDR1 ENHRY and CDR2 SYGVKD come from the germline V gene. The CDR3 DNA is TGTGCCATCAGTGGGGGAGATCAGGCCTACAATGAGCAGTTCTTC. Amino acids: CAISGGDQAYNEQFF.

This chain joins TRBV5-1 and TRBJ2-7, with 8 bases that match TRBD1. CDR1 and CDR2 from the germline V gene are SGHRS and YFSETQ. V dropped 6 bases and J dropped 1; count of bases not matched to a gene: 9. This CDR3 comprises 15 residues. CDR3 in amino acids: CASTPMGQESYEQYV. CDR3 bases: TGCGCCAGCACCCCAATGGGACAGGAGTCCTACGAGCAGTACGTC.

J is TRBJ2-7 and V is TRBV14, with unresolved D. This CDR3 spans 13 amino acids. CDR1 and CDR2 from the germline V gene are SGHDN and FVKESK. CDR3: CASSCSLGSFGDV. CDR3 DNA sequence: TGTGCCAGCAGCTGCTCTCTCGGATCATTTGGGGACGTC.

J is TRBJ1-1 and V is TRBV5-6; D unclear. V shed 1 base and J shed 0 bases, with 13 bases lying between them. The CDR3 is made up of 16 amino acids. Germline lookup yields CDR1 SGHDT and CDR2 YYEEEE. The CDR3 DNA is TGTGCCAGCAGCTTGTATACGGGCCTGTTGAACACTGAAGCTTTCTTT. It specifies CASSLYTGLLNTEAFF. The full variable domain, with the rest looked up from reference TRBV5-6 and TRBJ1-1, is DAGVTQSPTHLIKTRGQQVTLRCSPKSGHDTVSWYQQALGQGPQFIFQYYEEEERQRGNFPDRFSGHQFPNYSSELNVNALLLGDSALYLCASSLYTGLLNTEAFFGQGTRLTVV.

The chain recombines TRBV6-5 with TRBJ2-3; D is perhaps TRBD2 (5 bases). The length of the CDR3 is 13 residues. Germline-derived CDR1 and CDR2 are MNHEY and SVGAGI. V gave up 2 bases and J gave up 5 bases, with 8 bases separating them. CDR3 coding DNA: TGTGCCAGCAGTTACCGCGGAGGAGATACGCAGTATTTT. The encoded protein is CASSYRGGDTQYF.

The chain joins TRBV7-2 to TRBJ1-5; no clear D gene. V lost 1 base and J lost 5, with 9 bases in between. The germline V gene encodes CDR1 SGHTA and CDR2 FQGNSA. This CDR3 is 14 amino acids long. CDR3 loop: CASSLVPGDQPQHF. The CDR3 DNA is TGTGCCAGCAGCTTAGTTCCCGGAGATCAGCCCCAGCATTTT.